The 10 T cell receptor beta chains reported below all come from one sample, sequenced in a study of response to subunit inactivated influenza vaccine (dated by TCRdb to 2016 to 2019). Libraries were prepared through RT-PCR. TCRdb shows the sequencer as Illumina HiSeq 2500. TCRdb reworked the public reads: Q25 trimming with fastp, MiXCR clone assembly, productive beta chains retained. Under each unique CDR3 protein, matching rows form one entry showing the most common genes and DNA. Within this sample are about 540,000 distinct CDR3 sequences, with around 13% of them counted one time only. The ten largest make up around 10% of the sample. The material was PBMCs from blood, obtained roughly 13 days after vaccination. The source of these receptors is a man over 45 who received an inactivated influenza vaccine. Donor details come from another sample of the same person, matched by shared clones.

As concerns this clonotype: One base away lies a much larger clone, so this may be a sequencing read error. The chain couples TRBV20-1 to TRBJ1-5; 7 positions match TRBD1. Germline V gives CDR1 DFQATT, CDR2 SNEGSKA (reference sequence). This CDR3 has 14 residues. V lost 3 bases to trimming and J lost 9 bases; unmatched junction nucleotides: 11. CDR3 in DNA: TGCAGTGCTAGGCTGCGCCAGGGGGAAAGGCCCCAGCATTTT. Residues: CSARLRQGERPQHF.

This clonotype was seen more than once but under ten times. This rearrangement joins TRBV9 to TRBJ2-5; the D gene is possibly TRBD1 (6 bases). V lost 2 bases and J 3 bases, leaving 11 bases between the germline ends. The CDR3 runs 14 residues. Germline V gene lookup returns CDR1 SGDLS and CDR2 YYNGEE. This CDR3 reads CASSVTGRKETQYF. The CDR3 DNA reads TGTGCCAGCAGCGTCACAGGGCGTAAAGAGACCCAGTACTTC.

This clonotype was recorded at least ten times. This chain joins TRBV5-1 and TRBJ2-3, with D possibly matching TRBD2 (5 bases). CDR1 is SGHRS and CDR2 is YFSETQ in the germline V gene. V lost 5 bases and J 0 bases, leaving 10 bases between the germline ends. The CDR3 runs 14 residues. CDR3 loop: CASSLSGSTDTQYF. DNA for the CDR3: TGCGCCAGCAGTCTGAGCGGTAGCACAGATACGCAGTATTTT.

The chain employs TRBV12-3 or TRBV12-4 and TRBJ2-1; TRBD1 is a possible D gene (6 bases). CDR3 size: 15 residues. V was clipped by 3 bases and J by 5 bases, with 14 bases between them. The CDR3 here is CASSFEGVGDNEQFF. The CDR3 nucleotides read TGTGCCAGCAGTTTCGAGGGGGTCGGGGACAATGAGCAGTTCTTC.

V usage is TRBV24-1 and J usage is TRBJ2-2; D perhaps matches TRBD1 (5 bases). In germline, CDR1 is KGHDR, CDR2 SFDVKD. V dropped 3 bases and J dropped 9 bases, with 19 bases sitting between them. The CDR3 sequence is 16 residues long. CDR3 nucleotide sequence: TGTGCCACCAGTGATCCCCTTGGGGCGCGCCGCCGGGAGCTGTTTTTT. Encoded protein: CATSDPLGARRRELFF.

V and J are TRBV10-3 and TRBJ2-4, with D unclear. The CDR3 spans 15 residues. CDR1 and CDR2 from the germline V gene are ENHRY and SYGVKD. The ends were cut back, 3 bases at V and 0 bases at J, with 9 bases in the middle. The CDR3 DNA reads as TGTGCCATCAGTGATGGAAACCTAGCCAAAAACATTCAGTACTTC. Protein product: CAISDGNLAKNIQYF.

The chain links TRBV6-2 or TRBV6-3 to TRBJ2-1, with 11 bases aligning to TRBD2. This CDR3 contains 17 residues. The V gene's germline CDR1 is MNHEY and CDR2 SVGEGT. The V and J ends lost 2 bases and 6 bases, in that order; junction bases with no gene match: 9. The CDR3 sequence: CASSYSRLAGGLNEQFF. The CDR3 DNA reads TGTGCCAGCAGTTACAGTCGGTTAGCGGGGGGGCTCAATGAGCAGTTCTTC.

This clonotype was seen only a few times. CDR3 in amino acids: CASSYTAMTAYEQYF. In DNA, the CDR3 is TGTGCCAGCAGTTACACAGCCATGACAGCGTACGAGCAGTACTTC. This rearrangement joins TRBV6-5 to TRBJ2-7; maybe TRBD1 (5 bases). CDR1 and CDR2 from the germline V gene are MNHEY and SVGAGI. The CDR3 spans 15 residues. The V end lost 2 bases, the J end lost 4 bases, and 15 bases lay between the germline ends.

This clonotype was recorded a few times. CDR3 sequence: CASSPTPGSGELFF. The CDR3 DNA reads as TGCGCCAGCAGCCCGACCCCGGGGTCCGGGGAGCTGTTTTTT. The chain joins TRBV5-1 to TRBJ2-2; possible D gene TRBD2, 5 bases. The V gene lost 4 bases and the J gene lost 6 bases, with 13 bases spanning the gap. The CDR3 covers 14 residues. The germline V gene encodes CDR1 SGHRS and CDR2 YFSETQ.

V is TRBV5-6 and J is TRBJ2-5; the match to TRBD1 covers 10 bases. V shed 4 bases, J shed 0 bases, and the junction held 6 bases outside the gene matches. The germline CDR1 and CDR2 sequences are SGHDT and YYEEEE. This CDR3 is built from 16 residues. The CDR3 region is CASSLLGQGYQETQYF. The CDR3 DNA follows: TGTGCCAGCAGCCTCCTGGGACAGGGGTACCAAGAGACCCAGTACTTC.